The 8 T cell receptor beta chains below all came from one sample that was sequenced in a study of T cells in Graves' hyperthyroidism and ophthalmopathy. Amplification of TCR beta CDR3 regions used RNA as the template. HTBI primers were employed in a first-round RT-PCR of the TCR CDR3. In TCRdb, the multiplex PCR reads were re-called with MiXCR into one record per CDR3 protein. The sample comprises about 560,000 distinct CDR3 sequences, roughly 17% of which are singletons, and about 18% rests with the top ten. Sequencing used blood. The receptor set was obtained from a woman between 18 and 30 years old with Graves' hyperthyroidism.

There are many counts of this clonotype. The gene calls are TRBV11-2 and TRBJ2-7; 7 bases map to TRBD2. Germline assignment: CDR1 SGHAT and CDR2 FQNNGV. After removal of 0 bases from V and 8 bases from J, the junction contained 4 bases not matched to a gene. The CDR3 length is 13 residues. CDR3 in DNA: TGTGCCAGCAGCTTAGAACCTAGCGGCAAGCAGTACTTC. This translates into CASSLEPSGKQYF. The complete variable domain, with remaining parts taken from reference TRBV11-2 and TRBJ2-7, reads EAGVAQSPRYKIIEKRQSVAFWCNPISGHATLYWYQQILGQGPKLLIQFQNNGVVDDSQLPKDRFSAERLKGVDSTLKIQPAKLEDSAVYLCASSLEPSGKQYFGPGTRLTVT.

This clonotype was observed many times. V gene TRBV2 combines with J gene TRBJ1-1; possible D gene TRBD1, 6 bases. Germline V gives CDR1 SNHLY, CDR2 FYNNEI. The CDR3 is 13 residues long. V was cut by 3 bases and J by 4 bases, with 9 bases left in between. CDR3 sequence: CASSDRGGTEAFF. The CDR3 nucleotides are TGTGCCAGCAGTGATAGGGGGGGCACTGAAGCTTTCTTT. Variable domain in full (rest from reference TRBV2 and TRBJ1-1): EPEVTQTPSHQVTQMGQEVILRCVPISNHLYFYWYRQILGQKVEFLVSFYNNEISEKSEIFDDQFSVERPDGSNFTLKIRSTKLEDSAMYFCASSDRGGTEAFFGQGTRLTVV.

This clonotype was seen many times. The rearrangement links TRBV9 to TRBJ1-1, with 9 bases aligning to TRBD1. The germline V gene has CDR1 SGDLS and CDR2 YYNGEE. Germline trimming cut 4 bases from V and 6 bases from J; bases unmatched to any gene: 13. The CDR3 loop spans 16 amino acids. CDR3 residues: CASSRGYRGLTSEAFF. DNA for the CDR3: TGTGCCAGCAGCAGGGGGTACAGGGGGCTAACCTCTGAAGCTTTCTTT.

This clonotype was picked up a small number of times. The CDR3 DNA sequence: TGTGCCAGCAGTTACTCCAGCGGGGGGGCCCAAGAGACCCAGTACTTC. As protein: CASSYSSGGAQETQYF. The genes are TRBV6-5 and TRBJ2-5; 10 bases fit TRBD2. The CDR3 contains 16 residues. The trim removed 0 bases at V and 1 base at J, leaving 2 bases unmatched. Germline CDR1 is MNHEY and CDR2 is SVGAGI.

This sequence joins TRBV3-1 and TRBJ2-5; D may match TRBD1 or TRBD2 (6 bases each). The CDR3 is 16 amino acids. Trimming cost V 0 bases and J 5 bases, with 16 bases left between them. Germline assignment: CDR1 LGHDT and CDR2 YNNKEL (reference sequence). For the CDR3, the DNA is TGTGCCAGCAGCCAAGAGTCCCCGGGGGCACGGGAGACCCAGTACTTC. This translates into CASSQESPGARETQYF.

Here the CDR3 DNA reads TGCAGTGCTAGAGTTGGGGTGGCGAACACCGGGGAGCTGTTTTTT. Translation gives CSARVGVANTGELFF. The chain combines TRBV20-1 with TRBJ2-2, with D uncertain. Germline V CDR1 and CDR2: DFQATT, SNEGSKA (reference sequence). The germline V and J ends were trimmed by 1 base and 0 bases, with 9 bases remaining between them. The CDR3 contains 15 residues.

This clonotype has a count of ten or more. The chain links TRBV7-9 to TRBJ2-1; TRBD1 might be the D (6 bases). V lost 1 base and J 1 base, leaving 11 bases between the germline ends. Germline V gene lookup returns CDR1 SEHNR and CDR2 FQNEAQ (reference sequence). The CDR3 length is 16 residues. Here the CDR3 DNA reads TGTGCCAGCAGCTTAGAGAGGGGGTCGTCCTACAATGAGCAGTTCTTC. Protein sequence: CASSLERGSSYNEQFF.

This clonotype was detected only a few times. The chain employs TRBV6-1 and TRBJ1-6; 7 nucleotides agree with TRBD1. Germline values: CDR1 MNHNS, CDR2 SASEGT. The CDR3 has 15 amino acids. The V segment lost 4 bases and the J segment 10 bases; nucleotides outside the gene matches: 10. Here the CDR3 reads CASSALQGSLSPLHF. In nucleotides, the CDR3 is TGTGCCAGCAGTGCCTTACAGGGGTCCCTCTCACCCCTCCACTTT.